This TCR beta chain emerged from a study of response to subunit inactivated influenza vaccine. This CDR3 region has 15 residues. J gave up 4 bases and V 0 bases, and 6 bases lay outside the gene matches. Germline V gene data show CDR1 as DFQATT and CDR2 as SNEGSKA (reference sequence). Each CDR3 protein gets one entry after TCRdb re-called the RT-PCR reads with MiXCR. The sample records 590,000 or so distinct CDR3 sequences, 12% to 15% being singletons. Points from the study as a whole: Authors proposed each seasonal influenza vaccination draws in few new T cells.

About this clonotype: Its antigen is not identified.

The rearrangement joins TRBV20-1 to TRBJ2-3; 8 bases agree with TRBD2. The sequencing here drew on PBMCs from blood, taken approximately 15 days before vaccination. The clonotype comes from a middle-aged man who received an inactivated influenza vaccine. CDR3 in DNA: TGCAGTGCTAGAGATATGAGCGGGAGTCCAGATACGCAGTATTTT. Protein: CSARDMSGSPDTQYF.